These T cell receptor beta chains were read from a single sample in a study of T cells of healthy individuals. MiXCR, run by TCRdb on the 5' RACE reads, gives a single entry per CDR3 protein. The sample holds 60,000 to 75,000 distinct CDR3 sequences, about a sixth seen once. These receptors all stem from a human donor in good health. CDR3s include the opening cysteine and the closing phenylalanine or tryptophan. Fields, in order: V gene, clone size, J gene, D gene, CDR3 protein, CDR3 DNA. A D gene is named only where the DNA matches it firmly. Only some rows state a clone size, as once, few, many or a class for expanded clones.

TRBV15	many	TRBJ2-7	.	CATSRDPGRIAGEQYF	TGTGCCACCAGCAGAGACCCCGGGAGAATTGCTGGGGAGCAGTACTTC
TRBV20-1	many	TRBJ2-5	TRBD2	CSARIRGGWGETQYF	TGCAGTGCTAGAATCCGGGGGGGATGGGGAGAGACCCAGTACTTC
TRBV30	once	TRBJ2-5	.	CAWSALGETQYF	TGTGCCTGGAGTGCGTTAGGGGAGACCCAGTACTTC
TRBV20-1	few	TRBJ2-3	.	CSVPSVGASTDTQYF	TGCAGTGTTCCTAGCGTTGGCGCTAGCACAGATACGCAGTATTTT
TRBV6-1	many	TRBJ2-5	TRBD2	CASSEVGRALSSETQYF	TGTGCCAGCAGTGAGGTCGGGAGGGCTCTTTCTAGCGAGACCCAGTACTTC
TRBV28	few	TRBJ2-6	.	CASRTIQLSGANVLTF	TGTGCCAGCAGAACCATACAACTCTCTGGGGCCAACGTCCTGACTTTC
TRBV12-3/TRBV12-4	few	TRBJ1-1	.	CASRAPGSRGTEAFF	TGTGCCAGCAGGGCCCCTGGTTCTAGGGGCACTGAAGCTTTCTTT
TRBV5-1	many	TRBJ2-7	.	CASSLEPSSYEQYF	TGCGCCAGCAGCTTGGAGCCCAGCTCCTACGAGCAGTACTTC
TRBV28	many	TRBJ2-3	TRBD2	CASSFGGVTDTQYF	TGTGCCAGCAGTTTCGGGGGGGTGACAGATACGCAGTATTTT
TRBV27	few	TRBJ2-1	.	CASSLFPSSYNEQFF	TGTGCCAGCAGTTTATTCCCGAGCTCCTACAATGAGCAGTTCTTC
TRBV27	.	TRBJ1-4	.	CASSPAFNEKLFF	TGTGCCAGCTCCCCAGCTTTTAATGAAAAACTGTTTTTT
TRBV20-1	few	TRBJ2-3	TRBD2	CSRKGLAGDWATDTQYF	TGCAGTCGTAAGGGACTAGCGGGGGACTGGGCCACAGATACGCAGTATTTT
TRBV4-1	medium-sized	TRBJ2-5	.	CASSQGRQNQETQYF	TGCGCCAGCAGCCAAGGTAGACAGAACCAAGAGACCCAGTACTTC
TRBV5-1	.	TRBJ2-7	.	CASSLRVRNLNEQYF	TGCGCCAGCAGCTTAAGGGTCCGAAATTTGAACGAGCAGTACTTC
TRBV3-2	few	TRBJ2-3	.	CASSQDEELAGGTDTQYF	TGTGCCAGCAGCCAAGATGAGGAGTTAGCGGGAGGCACAGATACGCAGTATTTT
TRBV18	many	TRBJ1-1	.	CASSLLGRVNTEAFF	TGTGCCAGCTCCCTCCTCGGACGGGTGAACACTGAAGCTTTCTTT
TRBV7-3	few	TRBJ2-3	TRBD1	CASSSNLLGQGLTDTQYF	TGTGCCAGCAGCTCCAACCTACTGGGACAGGGGTTGACAGATACGCAGTATTTT
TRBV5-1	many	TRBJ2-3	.	CASRTAAADTQYF	TGCGCCAGCAGAACGGCGGCGGCAGATACGCAGTATTTT
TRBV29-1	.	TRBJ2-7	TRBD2	CSVELAGVGEQYF	TGCAGCGTTGAACTAGCGGGAGTTGGCGAGCAGTACTTC
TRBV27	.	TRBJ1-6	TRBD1	CASMGGQYNSPLHF	TGTGCCAGCATGGGGGGACAGTATAATTCACCCCTCCACTTT
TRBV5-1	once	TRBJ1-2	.	CASSLAPTNNYGYTF	TGCGCCAGCAGCTTGGCTCCGACAAATAACTATGGCTACACCTTC
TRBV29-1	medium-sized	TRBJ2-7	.	CSESRFSSYSYEQYF	TGCAGCGAGTCCCGATTTAGTTCCTACTCCTACGAGCAGTACTTC
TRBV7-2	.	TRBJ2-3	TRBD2	CASSSLAGGRDTQYF	TGTGCCAGCAGCTCACTAGCGGGAGGGCGAGATACGCAGTATTTT
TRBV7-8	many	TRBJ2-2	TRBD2	CASSARTRTSGNTGELFF	TGTGCCAGCAGCGCTCGGACTAGGACTAGCGGGAACACCGGGGAGCTGTTTTTT
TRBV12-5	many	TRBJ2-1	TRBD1	CASGLTPRARQGSGVYNEQFF	TGTGCTAGTGGTTTGACCCCCCGAGCTCGACAGGGGAGCGGAGTTTACAATGAGCAGTTCTTC
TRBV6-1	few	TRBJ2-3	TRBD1	CASSEALTGGTDTQYF	TGTGCCAGCAGTGAAGCGCTGACAGGGGGCACAGATACGCAGTATTTT
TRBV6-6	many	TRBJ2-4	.	CASSLDASGKNIQYF	TGTGCCAGCAGTTTGGACGCTTCGGGCAAAAACATTCAGTACTTC
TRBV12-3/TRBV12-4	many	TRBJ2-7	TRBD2	CASTPGLGGYEQYF	TGTGCCAGTACACCGGGACTAGGGGGCTACGAGCAGTACTTC
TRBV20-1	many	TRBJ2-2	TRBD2	CSASLAGVPGGELFF	TGCAGTGCATCACTAGCGGGGGTCCCGGGCGGGGAGCTGTTTTTT
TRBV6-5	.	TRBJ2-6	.	CASRKQGTGANVLTF	TGTGCCAGCAGAAAACAGGGAACTGGGGCCAACGTCCTGACTTTC